This is a list of T cell receptor beta chains from one sample in a study of cytomegalovirus exposure and HLA in healthy donors. The repertoire was sequenced with immunoSEQ multiplex PCR; TCRdb's copy has only in-frame clones and lacks some. The repertoire holds 150,000 to 200,000 clones, with approximately 80% as singletons. What was sequenced was PBMCs. The receptors shown here come from a male donor in good health and CMV-seronegative. Each CDR3 is given with its conserved first and last residue. D genes are given only for firm matches. Expanded clones are given a class, and other clones once, few, many or no size at all.

D	length	V	size	J	CDR3	DNA
.	14	TRBV5-5	.	TRBJ2-1	CASSLVSGYNEQFF	TGTGCCAGCAGCTTGGTTAGCGGATACAATGAGCAGTTCTTC
.	16	TRBV4-1	.	TRBJ2-7	CASSSKFTRAGFKQYF	TGCGCCAGCAGCTCCAAGTTTACGAGGGCCGGCTTCAAGCAGTACTTC
TRBD1	13	TRBV6-5	.	TRBJ2-7	CASSGTGGEEQYF	TGTGCCAGCAGCGGGACAGGGGGTGAAGAGCAGTACTTC
.	16	TRBV27	.	TRBJ2-2	CASSLLQVANTGELFF	TGTGCCAGCAGTTTATTGCAGGTCGCGAACACCGGGGAGCTGTTTTTT
TRBD2	17	TRBV7-3	.	TRBJ2-2	CASSLKGSGSVTGELFF	TGTGCCAGCAGCTTAAAAGGTAGCGGGAGTGTGACCGGGGAGCTGTTTTTT
TRBD1	17	TRBV4-1	.	TRBJ2-3	CASSQPPGQDSADTQYF	TGCGCCAGCAGCCAACCCCCGGGACAGGATTCGGCAGATACGCAGTATTTT
TRBD1	14	TRBV6-4	few	TRBJ2-2	CASSGQGTTGELFF	TGTGCCAGCAGTGGACAGGGGACCACCGGGGAGCTGTTTTTT
.	16	TRBV5-8	.	TRBJ1-6	CASSFLRDSYNSPLHF	TGTGCCAGCAGCTTCTTGAGGGACTCCTATAATTCACCCCTCCACTTT
TRBD2	15	TRBV5-1	.	TRBJ2-3	CASKKAGGPTDTQYF	TGCGCCAGCAAAAAAGCGGGAGGGCCCACAGATACGCAGTATTTT
TRBD1	15	TRBV27	.	TRBJ1-1	CASSDQGALNTEAFF	TGTGCCAGCAGTGACCAGGGGGCTCTGAACACTGAAGCTTTCTTT
.	12	TRBV19	.	TRBJ1-1	CASSRGGTEAFF	TGTGCCAGTAGCCGCGGGGGCACTGAAGCTTTCTTT
.	14	TRBV7-2	.	TRBJ2-3	CASSPGHSTDTQYF	TGTGCCAGCAGCCCCGGACACAGCACAGATACGCAGTATTTT
TRBD1	14	TRBV6-5	.	TRBJ1-2	CASSEMPGQGGYTF	TGTGCCAGCAGTGAAATGCCGGGACAGGGCGGCTACACCTTC
.	16	TRBV9	.	TRBJ1-1	CASSPRSGGGNTEAFF	TGTGCCAGCAGCCCAAGATCGGGGGGAGGGAACACTGAAGCTTTCTTT
.	15	TRBV7-9	once	TRBJ2-7	CSSSPSRGLDYEQYF	TGTTCCAGCAGCCCCTCCCGGGGGTTAGACTACGAGCAGTACTTC
TRBD1	17	TRBV9	.	TRBJ2-2	CASSPPRQGTLTGELFF	TGTGCCAGCAGCCCCCCCAGACAGGGTACCCTAACCGGGGAGCTGTTTTTT
TRBD2	18	TRBV9	.	TRBJ2-5	CASSGSGTSGAGRETQYF	TGTGCCAGCAGCGGTTCCGGGACTAGCGGGGCAGGACGGGAGACCCAGTACTTC
TRBD1	16	TRBV4-3	.	TRBJ2-7	CASSLFWDREKDEQYF	TGCGCCAGCAGCCTGTTCTGGGACAGGGAAAAGGACGAGCAGTACTTC
.	13	TRBV30	.	TRBJ1-2	CAWSYSFNYGYTF	TGTGCCTGGAGTTACAGCTTTAACTATGGCTACACCTTC
.	16	TRBV7-2	.	TRBJ1-6	CASTGGRTAQNSPLHF	TGTGCCAGCACCGGGGGAAGGACGGCTCAAAATTCACCCCTCCACTTT
TRBD2	15	TRBV18	.	TRBJ2-1	CASSGLESSYNEQFF	TGTGCCAGCTCAGGACTAGAAAGCTCCTACAATGAGCAGTTCTTC
.	15	TRBV7-2	.	TRBJ1-5	CASSLKGDSNQPQHF	TGTGCCAGCAGCTTGAAGGGGGACAGCAATCAGCCCCAGCATTTT
.	15	TRBV18	.	TRBJ1-1	CASSPVQGVGTEAFF	TGTGCCAGCTCACCAGTGCAGGGCGTGGGCACTGAAGCTTTCTTT
.	14	TRBV16	.	TRBJ2-3	CASSQSGPTDTQYF	TGTGCCAGCAGCCAATCTGGCCCTACAGATACGCAGTATTTT
.	15	TRBV5-6	.	TRBJ1-2	CASSHDSLGLGSYTF	TGTGCCAGCAGCCATGACAGTTTGGGCCTGGGGAGCTACACCTTC
TRBD2	15	TRBV27	once	TRBJ2-7	CASSGGLARNHEQYF	TGTGCCAGCAGTGGGGGACTAGCGAGAAATCACGAGCAGTACTTC
TRBD2	16	TRBV7-7	.	TRBJ2-5	CASSLVGLAGEETQYF	TGTGCCAGCAGCTTAGTGGGACTAGCGGGAGAAGAGACCCAGTACTTC
.	15	TRBV6-1	.	TRBJ2-3	CASSEGQANTDTQYF	TGTGCCAGCAGTGAAGGCCAGGCGAACACAGATACGCAGTATTTT
.	12	TRBV15	.	TRBJ2-1	CATSRDRSLQFF	TGTGCCACCAGCAGAGATCGGTCATTGCAGTTCTTC
.	13	TRBV10-3	.	TRBJ2-7	CAISESGSHEQYF	TGTGCCATCAGTGAGTCGGGGAGCCACGAGCAGTACTTC
.	12	TRBV5-6	.	TRBJ2-7	CASSLSSYEQYF	TGTGCCAGCAGCCTTAGCTCCTACGAGCAGTACTTC
.	18	TRBV15	.	TRBJ1-5	CATSRDDGGRGRNQPQHF	TGTGCCACCAGCAGAGATGACGGGGGGCGAGGACGCAATCAGCCCCAGCATTTT
.	14	TRBV5-8	.	TRBJ1-5	CASSLRTENQPQHF	TGTGCCAGCAGCCTAAGGACAGAGAATCAGCCCCAGCATTTT
.	14	TRBV7-6	once	TRBJ1-1	CASSSGQANTEAFF	TGTGCCAGCAGCTCCGGACAAGCGAACACTGAAGCTTTCTTT